The next 10 T cell receptor beta chains were all read from a single sample in a study of blood T cells in healthy people across ages. Then a second PCR, running roughly 7 to 11 cycles, was carried out with a sample-barcoded 5' primer and a J-beta primer mix. TCRdb used MiXCR to reprocess the 5' RACE reads, holding one entry per CDR3 protein. Among 1.5 million to 2 million distinct CDR3 sequences, roughly 49% were seen once, and the ten largest hold over 2%. Input material: blood. The source is a woman aged 40-49 years in good health.

This clonotype was seen a handful of times. The gene calls are TRBV5-6 and TRBJ2-5; TRBD1 is a possible D gene (5 bases). The V end was cut by 2 bases, the J end by 4 bases, with 9 bases between. CDR1 SGHDT and CDR2 YYEEEE come from the germline V gene. This CDR3 has 13 residues. CDR3 loop: CASSLGHSETQYF. The CDR3 DNA reads as TGTGCCAGCAGCTTAGGACACTCAGAGACCCAGTACTTC.

The chain carries TRBV25-1 and TRBJ2-3, with D possibly TRBD1 on 6 matching bases. The CDR3 runs 14 residues. Germline V lookup: CDR1 MGHDK, CDR2 SYGVNS. Trimming took off 4 bases at V and 5 bases at J, with 13 bases between the two ends. CDR3 sequence (DNA): TGTGCCAGCAGTGCGGAACAGGGTATAGATACGCAGTATTTT. Translated: CASSAEQGIDTQYF. Based on the CDR3 plus reference TRBV25-1 and TRBJ2-3, the full variable domain is EADIYQTPRYLVIGTGKKITLECSQTMGHDKMYWYQQDPGMELHLIHYSYGVNSTEKGDLSSESTVSRIRTEHFPLTLESARPSHTSQYLCASSAEQGIDTQYFGPGTRLTVL.

The V gene is TRBV20-1, the J gene TRBJ2-1; D is perhaps TRBD2 (5 bases). Trimming removed 4 bases from V and 4 bases from J, with 14 bases in between. Germline V lookup: CDR1 DFQATT, CDR2 SNEGSKA (reference sequence). The CDR3 runs 14 residues. DNA of the CDR3: TGCAGTGCTATCCCCAGCGGAAATTACAATGAGCAGTTCTTC. It yields the protein CSAIPSGNYNEQFF.

The CDR3 DNA reads as TGTGCCAGCAGCCAAGAGGACTTCAGCTCCTATAATTCACCCCTCCACTTT. Translating it yields CASSQEDFSSYNSPLHF. The V gene is TRBV3-1, the J gene TRBJ1-6, with D uncertain. V was clipped by 0 bases and J by 0 bases, with 9 bases between them. Germline CDR1 and CDR2: LGHDT and YNNKEL (reference sequence). The CDR3 has 17 amino acids.

In its sample, this clonotype was seen many times. The junction departs from germline at one end; a sequencing error may be responsible. The chain joins TRBV4-2 to TRBJ1-2; 7 bases align to TRBD1. This CDR3 has 12 residues. In germline, CDR1 is LGHNA, CDR2 YNFKEQ. The CDR3 DNA sequence: TGTGCCAGCAGTCAAGGGACAGACGGCTACACCTTC. Translation: CASSQGTDGYTF.

Written as DNA, the CDR3 is TGCAGCGTTGCGGTCAACGCGGGGTCAGAGACCCAGTACTTC. It yields the protein CSVAVNAGSETQYF. V is TRBV29-1 and J is TRBJ2-5; weak D call: TRBD2 (6 bases). V was cut by 4 bases and J by 4 bases, with 16 bases left in between. CDR1 and CDR2 (germline): SQVTM, ANQGSEA. CDR3 length equals 14 residues.

The V call is TRBV2, the J call TRBJ2-5; the D is unclear. The germline CDR1 and CDR2 sequences are SNHLY and FYNNEI. V was pared by 6 bases and J by 0 bases, with 11 bases between. The CDR3 runs 14 residues. The CDR3 loop reads CASRKGKYQETQYF. In DNA form, the CDR3 reads TGTGCCAGCAGGAAGGGAAAGTACCAAGAGACCCAGTACTTC.

The CDR3 region is CASSSQSGRAEAFF. CDR3 DNA: TGTGCCAGCAGCTCGCAGTCAGGGCGGGCTGAAGCTTTCTTT. V and J are TRBV7-2 and TRBJ1-1; tentative D call: TRBD1 (5 bases). CDR3 size: 14 residues. The germline V gene encodes CDR1 SGHTA and CDR2 FQGNSA. V was cut by 4 bases and J by 6 bases, with 15 bases left in between.

The chain employs TRBV21-1 and TRBJ2-1. TRBV21-1 is deemed a pseudogene. The CDR3 totals 15 residues. CDR3 bases: TGTGCCAGCGGCAAAGAACGCGACCTGAACAATGAGCAGTTCTTC. Its translation: CASGKERDLNNEQFF.

A note on this clonotype: The junction departs from the called germline gene at one end, perhaps through a read error. J is TRBJ2-1 and V is TRBV7-6, with TRBD1 matching 7 bases. Germline CDR1 and CDR2: SGHVS and FNYEAQ. This CDR3 has 16 residues. The CDR3 nucleotides are TGTGCCAGCAGCTTATTTCTTAGACAGGGAGACAATGTGCAGTTCTTC. Its translation is CASSLFLRQGDNVQFF.